This T cell receptor beta chain was observed in a study of blood T cell repertoires in COVID-19. Looking at the study overall: Samples representing acute and convalescent COVID-19 were sourced from the United States, Italy and Spain.

Germline CDR1 reads SGHRS; CDR2 reads YFSETQ. CDR3 length: 15 amino acids. Trimming shortened V by 5 bases and J by 3 bases, and 16 bases separated the two germline ends. Study processing details: Scientists estimated how many nucleated cells there were by amplifying reference gene primers. Repertoires were generated with immunoSEQ multiplex PCR, while TCRdb's copy carries only in-frame clones and drops some. For V, J and clone size, that table is used; D and trimming come from the DNA. This repertoire shows over 55,000 clones, over 70% found once; its top ten account for 8% to 9.5%. The sequence came from a man aged 45-60 years with active COVID-19. The sequencing sample was made of peripheral blood. This chain uses TRBV5-1 with TRBJ2-3; D is undetermined. CDR3 sequence: CASRSTPLVTDTQYF. The CDR3 DNA sequence: TGCGCCAGCAGGTCTACCCCACTGGTGACAGATACGCAGTATTTT.